The present T cell receptor (beta chain) was sequenced within a study of CD8+ T cells in alopecia areata. About the study: Tofacitinib lasted 6 to 18 months, then 6 months off drug. The study's findings and limits: Researchers report lesional scalp, most notably alopecia totalis/universalis, outstripped normal scalp in clonality.

The sequencing template was cDNA reverse transcribed from extracted RNA. The protocol was immunoSEQ multiplex PCR, while the TCRdb copy is restricted to in-frame clones and leaves out a portion. The sample contains about 150,000 clones, approximately 53% of which appear only once. A remark on this clone: Its antigen is as yet unknown.

Germline V lookup: CDR1 GTSNPN, CDR2 SVGIG (reference sequence). V was trimmed by 5 bases and J by 8 bases, leaving 19 bases between them. The CDR3 spans 14 residues. This rearrangement joins TRBV30 to TRBJ2-1, with D perhaps TRBD1 (8 bases). The sequence came from a human donor with alopecia areata. The specimen comprised CD8+ T cells sorted from blood, sampled at week 0. The CDR3 sequence is CAWDTGGVGDEQFF. CDR3 coding DNA: TGTGCCTGGGACACAGGGGGGGTAGGCGATGAGCAGTTCTTC.